The 25 T cell receptor beta chains reported below all come from one sample, sequenced in a study of blood T cell repertoires in COVID-19. Sequenced by immunoSEQ multiplex PCR; TCRdb stores in-frame clones only, minus some. The sample holds 380,000 or so clones, 88% seen once. The sequencing input was PBMCs or T cells enriched from blood (not recorded which). These receptors all stem from a woman aged 40 to 50 with acute COVID-19.

The J gene is TRBJ1-1, the V gene TRBV19, with a weak D call TRBD1 (5 bases). Trimming cost V 5 bases and J 1 base, with 11 bases left between them. Germline CDR1 and CDR2: LNHDA and SQIVND (reference sequence). The CDR3 covers 14 residues. The CDR3 nucleotides are TGTGCCAGTAGTTTCCAGGGAACGAACACTGAAGCTTTCTTT. It is translated as CASSFQGTNTEAFF.

This chain links TRBV5-4 with TRBJ1-2; TRBD1 aligns across 7 bases. The CDR3 is made up of 15 amino acids. Germline values: CDR1 SGHNT, CDR2 YYREEE (reference sequence). The V gene end was trimmed by 2 bases and the J gene end by 2 bases; junction bases not matched to a gene: 6. The DNA for the CDR3 is TGTGCCAGCAGCTTACCCGGGACAGCCAACTATGGCTACACCTTC. It codes for CASSLPGTANYGYTF. Full variable domain (rest looked up from reference TRBV5-4 and TRBJ1-2): ETGVTQSPTHLIKTRGQQVTLRCSSQSGHNTVSWYQQALGQGPQFIFQYYREEENGRGNFPPRFSGLQFPNYSSELNVNALELDDSALYLCASSLPGTANYGYTFGSGTRLTVV.

This chain joins TRBV5-5 and TRBJ2-1; D not certain. Trimming removed 5 bases at V and 13 bases at J, with 16 bases between. CDR3 length: 12 residues. CDR1 and CDR2 from the germline V gene are SGHKS and YYEKEE (reference sequence). CDR3 sequence: CASSSLVYSQFF. The CDR3 DNA sequence: TGTGCCAGCAGTTCCCTAGTCTACTCCCAGTTCTTC.

The chain couples TRBV5-1 to TRBJ1-1, with TRBD1 matching 9 bases. Germline-derived CDR1 and CDR2 are SGHRS and YFSETQ. This CDR3 has 16 residues. The V gene end was trimmed by 5 bases and the J gene end by 2 bases; junction bases not matched to a gene: 10. In nucleotides, the CDR3 is TGCGCCAGCAGTCGAACCGGGACAGGGATAAACACTGAAGCTTTCTTT. Protein sequence: CASSRTGTGINTEAFF.

V is TRBV3-1 (or the pseudogene TRBV3-2) and J is TRBJ2-7, with 7 bases fitting TRBD1. The V and J ends lost 2 bases and 1 base, in that order; junction bases with no gene match: 5. The germline V gene has CDR1 LGHDT and CDR2 YNNKEL (reference sequence). The CDR3 is 15 amino acids. The DNA for the CDR3 is TGTGCCAGCAGCCAAATACAGGGGTCATCCTACGAGCAGTACTTC. Translated: CASSQIQGSSYEQYF.

This chain joins TRBV19 and TRBJ2-2; D is unclear. Between the trimmed V and J ends, which lost 5 bases and 8 bases, there was a span of 9 bases. This CDR3 is 12 amino acids long. The V gene's germline CDR1 is LNHDA and CDR2 SQIVND (reference sequence). CDR3 in DNA: TGTGCCAGTAGTCCCTCCCGGGGGGAGCTGTTTTTT. The encoded protein is CASSPSRGELFF. Filled out from reference TRBV19 and TRBJ2-2, the complete variable domain reads DGGITQSPKYLFRKEGQNVTLSCEQNLNHDAMYWYRQDPGQGLRLIYYSQIVNDFQKGDIAEGYSVSREKKESFPLTVTSAQKNPTAFYLCASSPSRGELFFGEGSRLTVL.

This chain connects TRBV6-5 to TRBJ2-7; the match to TRBD2 covers 9 bases. The V segment lost 0 bases and the J segment 4 bases; nucleotides outside the gene matches: 4. The CDR3 loop spans 15 amino acids. Looked up from germline, CDR1 is MNHEY and CDR2 is SVGAGI. CDR3 DNA: TGTGCCAGCAGTTACTCCGGCGGGGGGGTATACGAGCAGTACTTC. This gives the protein CASSYSGGGVYEQYF.

The V call is TRBV11-2, the J call TRBJ1-6; tentative D call: TRBD1 (6 bases). The V gene's germline CDR1 is SGHAT and CDR2 FQNNGV. Trimming removed 6 bases at V and 9 bases at J, with 18 bases between. This CDR3 region has 15 residues. CDR3 amino acids: CASRTYREGSSPLHF. The CDR3 DNA reads as TGTGCCAGCAGAACATACAGGGAGGGGAGTTCACCCCTCCACTTT.

The chain joins TRBV4-1 to TRBJ2-1; D ambiguous. The V end was cut by 4 bases, the J end by 9 bases, with 22 bases between. Germline V gene sequence: CDR1 MGHRA, CDR2 YSYEKL. This CDR3 is 16 amino acids long. CDR3 DNA: TGCGCCAGCAGCCGACTTGAGCGCTCGGGTGTCGGTGAGCAGTTCTTC. The encoded protein is CASSRLERSGVGEQFF.

This clone was seen a single time. The genes are TRBV5-1 and TRBJ1-5; D is possibly TRBD1 (6 bases). CDR1 is SGHRS and CDR2 is YFSETQ in the germline V gene. Trimming shortened V by 0 bases and J by 6 bases, and 22 bases separated the two germline ends. This CDR3 is built from 18 residues. CDR3 coding DNA: TGCGCCAGCAGCTTGGCAGCAGGGGTTTTTGGACCGGGTCAGCCCCAGCATTTT. This sequence encodes CASSLAAGVFGPGQPQHF.

The V and J genes are TRBV5-1 and TRBJ1-4; 9 positions match TRBD1. V shed 4 bases, J shed 6 bases, and the junction held 7 bases outside the gene matches. CDR1 is SGHRS, CDR2 YFSETQ, per germline. This CDR3 is 15 amino acids long. CDR3 residues: CASSMNRGPHEKLFF. The CDR3, as DNA: TGCGCCAGCAGCATGAACAGGGGGCCCCATGAAAAACTGTTTTTT.

The rearrangement joins TRBV19 to TRBJ1-2; 8 bases are a match to TRBD1. Germline V gene data show CDR1 as LNHDA and CDR2 as SQIVND (reference sequence). After removal of 1 base from V and 7 bases from J, the junction contained 2 bases not matched to a gene. This CDR3 has 13 residues. CDR3 residues: CASSIATGGGYTF. The CDR3 coding sequence is TGTGCCAGTAGTATAGCTACAGGGGGTGGCTACACCTTC.

This clone has only one observation. J is TRBJ1-5 and V is TRBV4-1; no definite D call. The germline V gene has CDR1 MGHRA and CDR2 YSYEKL. The V and J ends lost 0 bases and 1 base respectively, with 7 bases between them. CDR3 length equals 15 residues. CDR3 sequence: CASSQEPRSNQPQHF. The DNA of the CDR3 is TGCGCCAGCAGCCAAGAACCGCGAAGCAATCAGCCCCAGCATTTT.

The gene calls are TRBV3-1 (or the pseudogene TRBV3-2) and TRBJ1-2; D not certain. The CDR3 contains 14 residues. Germline assignment: CDR1 LGHDT and CDR2 YNNKEL (reference sequence). V dropped 2 bases and J dropped 6 bases, with 13 bases sitting between them. DNA for the CDR3: TGTGCCAGCAGCCAAAACTACTACCAGAATGGCTACACCTTC. The encoded protein is CASSQNYYQNGYTF.

This chain links TRBV20-1 with TRBJ1-2; no definite D call. V was trimmed by 5 bases and J by 6 bases, leaving 10 bases between them. Germline CDR1 reads DFQATT; CDR2 reads SNEGSKA (reference sequence). The CDR3 length is 11 residues. CDR3 DNA: TGCAGTGCTGGACCCGGGGATGGCTACACCTTC. This encodes CSAGPGDGYTF.

J is TRBJ2-7 and V is TRBV25-1; possible D gene TRBD2, 5 bases. Germline V CDR1 and CDR2: MGHDK, SYGVNS. Trimming pared 1 base from V and 2 bases from J, leaving 6 bases between. The CDR3 runs to 13 residues. This CDR3 reads CASSEWGAYEQYF. Written as DNA, the CDR3 is TGTGCCAGCAGTGAATGGGGAGCCTACGAGCAGTACTTC.

This chain links TRBV4-1 with TRBJ2-7; D unclear. This CDR3 comprises 13 residues. Germline-derived CDR1 and CDR2 are MGHRA and YSYEKL. The V end was cut by 1 base, the J end by 3 bases, with 7 bases between. In DNA form, the CDR3 reads TGCGCCAGCAGCCAAGGGCGGAACTACGAGCAGTACTTC. This codes for CASSQGRNYEQYF.

The CDR3: CASSQEVFRTGRSYNSPLHF. CDR3 nucleotide sequence: TGTGCCAGCAGCCAAGAGGTTTTTAGGACAGGTCGCTCCTATAATTCACCCCTCCACTTT. J is TRBJ1-6 and V is TRBV4-2; 7 nucleotides agree with TRBD1. Per germline, CDR1 LGHNA and CDR2 YNFKEQ. Germline trimming cut 0 bases from V and 0 bases from J; bases unmatched to any gene: 11. There are 20 residues in the CDR3.

This clone occurred once. The rearrangement links TRBV7-6 to TRBJ1-2; the match to TRBD1 covers 10 bases. The germline gives CDR1 SGHVS, CDR2 FNYEAQ. This CDR3 spans 17 amino acids. J gave up 3 bases and V 5 bases, and 12 bases lay outside the gene matches. CDR3 nucleotide sequence: TGTGCCAGCAGCGTCTCCGGGACAGGGGATAGTGACTATGGCTACACCTTC. It specifies CASSVSGTGDSDYGYTF. Full variable domain (missing parts from reference TRBV7-6 and TRBJ1-2): GAGVSQSPRYKVTKRGQDVALRCDPISGHVSLYWYRQALGQGPEFLTYFNYEAQQDKSGLPNDRFSAERPEGSISTLTIQRTEQRDSAMYRCASSVSGTGDSDYGYTFGSGTRLTVV.

The chain has TRBV7-9 and TRBJ2-1, with TRBD2 matching 13 bases. From germline, CDR1 is SEHNR and CDR2 FQNEAQ (reference sequence). With V trimmed by 5 bases and J by 3 bases, 10 bases remained unmatched. This CDR3 is built from 18 residues. The DNA of the CDR3 is TGTGCCAGCAGCCCTAGACTAGCGGGGGGCCCCCTCTACAATGAGCAGTTCTTC. It encodes CASSPRLAGGPLYNEQFF.

The rearrangement joins TRBV29-1 to TRBJ2-2; 8 bases are shared with TRBD1. The CDR3 extends over 16 amino acids. With V trimmed by 2 bases and J by 6 bases, 11 bases remained unmatched. Germline V gene lookup returns CDR1 SQVTM and CDR2 ANQGSEA. DNA of the CDR3: TGCAGCGTTGAATTACTCGGGACAGGAATAGCCGGGGAGCTGTTTTTT. This encodes CSVELLGTGIAGELFF.

The gene calls are TRBV6-1 and TRBJ2-4; 12 bases agree with TRBD1. J lost 9 bases, V lost 2 bases, and 5 bases had no gene match. There are 15 residues in the CDR3. In germline, CDR1 is MNHNS, CDR2 SASEGT. The CDR3 here is CASSETGQGASIQYF. The CDR3 DNA reads as TGTGCCAGCAGTGAAACGGGACAGGGGGCAAGCATTCAGTACTTC.

CDR3 in DNA: TGCAGCGTCGGGACTCCGGGCAATGAGCAGTTCTTC. As protein: CSVGTPGNEQFF. This sequence joins TRBV29-1 and TRBJ2-1; a possible D gene is TRBD2 (6 bases). CDR1 is SQVTM and CDR2 is ANQGSEA in the germline V gene. CDR3 size: 12 residues. V lost 6 bases to trimming and J lost 6 bases, with 12 bases between them.

This rearrangement joins TRBV18 to TRBJ2-5; D might be TRBD2 (5 bases). The CDR3 extends over 14 amino acids. Per the germline V gene, CDR1 is KGHSH and CDR2 is LQKENI. The V gene lost 0 bases and the J gene lost 5 bases, with 10 bases spanning the gap. The DNA of the CDR3 is TGTGCCAGCTCACCACCGGCTAGCACGGAGACCCAGTACTTC. Translating it yields CASSPPASTETQYF.

The genes are TRBV5-6 and TRBJ1-6, with 9 bases that match TRBD1. V lost 6 bases to trimming and J lost 9 bases; unmatched junction nucleotides: 4. This CDR3 contains 13 residues. The germline V gene has CDR1 SGHDT and CDR2 YYEEEE. The CDR3, as DNA: TGTGCCAGCACCAGGACAGGGGTTTCACCCCTCCACTTT. As protein: CASTRTGVSPLHF.